The clone carrying this TCR beta chain was seen a handful of times. Other DNA variants within this sample encode the same CDR3. These data originate in a study of blood T cell repertoires in COVID-19. The CDR3 sequence is 13 residues long. CDR1 is KGHSH and CDR2 is LQKENI in the germline V gene. Deletions cut 3 bases from V and 1 base from J, with 6 bases between. In the authors' workflow: How many nucleated cells were present was estimated from reference gene primer amplification. The assay was immunoSEQ multiplex PCR, and TCRdb's table has in-frame clones only and misses some. The DNA was the basis for D and trimming; V, J and clone size are from that table. The table has roughly 250,000 clones, 80% to 90% seen once; the top ten hold 2.4%.

This clonotype was sampled from a young woman who had recovered from COVID-19. The sample was PBMCs or T cells enriched from blood (not recorded which). This rearrangement joins TRBV18 to TRBJ1-1, with a tentative D call TRBD1 (5 bases). The CDR3 loop is CASSPGRNTEAFF. CDR3 nucleotides: TGTGCCAGCTCACCGGGGCGGAACACTGAAGCTTTCTTT.